The clone carrying this T cell receptor (beta chain) was observed many times. The antigen is not known. The sample belongs to a study of CD8 T cells in ankylosing spondylitis. Study-wide points: Disease-linked clones, CD8+, were relatively rare in peripheral blood.

For TCR beta, libraries came from quantitative 5'-RACE with molecular barcodes. One entry per CDR3 protein results from TCRdb running MiXCR on the 5' RACE reads. The sample consists of around 320,000 distinct CDR3 sequences, around 20% of them appearing once. Sequencing was performed on blood, either unsorted or a sorted T cell fraction (not recorded which). This receptor was obtained from a female donor with ankylosing spondylitis or in good health (not recorded which).

Here the CDR3 reads CASSPWKGDNEQFF. Written as DNA, the CDR3 is TGTGCCAGCTCACCTTGGAAGGGGGACAATGAGCAGTTCTTC. J is TRBJ2-1 and V is TRBV18; TRBD1 is a possible D gene (6 bases). Trimming left V 3 bases short and J 5 bases short, with 11 bases between. The CDR3 runs 14 residues. Germline loops: CDR1 KGHSH, CDR2 LQKENI.